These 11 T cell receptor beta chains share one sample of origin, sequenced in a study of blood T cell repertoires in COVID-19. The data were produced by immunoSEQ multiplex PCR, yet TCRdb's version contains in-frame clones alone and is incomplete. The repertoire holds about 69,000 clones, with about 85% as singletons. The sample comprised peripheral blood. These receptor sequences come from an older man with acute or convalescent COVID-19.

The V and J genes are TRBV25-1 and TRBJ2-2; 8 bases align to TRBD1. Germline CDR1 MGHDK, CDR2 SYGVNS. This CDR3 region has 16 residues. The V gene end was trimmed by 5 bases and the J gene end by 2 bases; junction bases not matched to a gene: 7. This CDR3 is CASSTAGTGNTGELFF. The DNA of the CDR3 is TGTGCCAGCAGTACTGCAGGGACAGGTAACACCGGGGAGCTGTTTTTT.

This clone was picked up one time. CDR3: CASSRQWDSNQPQHF. In DNA form, the CDR3 reads TGTGCCAGCAGTAGACAGTGGGATAGCAATCAGCCCCAGCATTTT. The chain employs TRBV6-5 and TRBJ1-5; TRBD1 is a possible D gene (5 bases). V was cut by 5 bases and J by 0 bases, with 11 bases left in between. Looked up from germline, CDR1 is MNHEY and CDR2 is SVGAGI. This CDR3 is 15 amino acids long.

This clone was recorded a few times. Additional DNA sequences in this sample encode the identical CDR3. The CDR3 is CASRQSYEQYF. The DNA of the CDR3 is TGTGCCAGCAGACAGAGCTACGAGCAGTACTTC. V and J are TRBV6-5 and TRBJ2-7; D is unresolved. Trimming left V 6 bases short and J 3 bases short, with 6 bases between. The germline V gene has CDR1 MNHEY and CDR2 SVGAGI. The CDR3 runs to 11 residues.

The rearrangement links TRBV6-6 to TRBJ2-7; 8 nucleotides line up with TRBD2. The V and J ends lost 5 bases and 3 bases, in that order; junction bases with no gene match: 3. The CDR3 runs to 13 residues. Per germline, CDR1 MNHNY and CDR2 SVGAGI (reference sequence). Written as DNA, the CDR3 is TGTGCCAGCAGTAGCGGGAGTTTCTACGAGCAGTACTTC. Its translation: CASSSGSFYEQYF.

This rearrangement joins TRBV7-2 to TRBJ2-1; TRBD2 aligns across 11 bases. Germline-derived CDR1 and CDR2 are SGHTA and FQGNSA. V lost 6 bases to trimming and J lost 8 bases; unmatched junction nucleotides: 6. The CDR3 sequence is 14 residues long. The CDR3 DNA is TGTGCCAGCAGTCGACTAGCGGGACCCTATGAGCAGTTCTTC. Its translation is CASSRLAGPYEQFF.

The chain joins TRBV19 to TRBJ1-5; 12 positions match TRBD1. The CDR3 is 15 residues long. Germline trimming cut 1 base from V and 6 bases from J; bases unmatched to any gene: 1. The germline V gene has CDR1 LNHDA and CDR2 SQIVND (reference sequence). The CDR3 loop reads CASSIVGQGAQPQHF. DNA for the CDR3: TGTGCCAGTAGTATAGTGGGACAGGGGGCTCAGCCCCAGCATTTT.

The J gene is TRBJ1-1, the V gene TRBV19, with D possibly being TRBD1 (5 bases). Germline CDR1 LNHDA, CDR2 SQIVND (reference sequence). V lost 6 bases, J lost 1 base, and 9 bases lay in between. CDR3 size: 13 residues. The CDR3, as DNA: TGTGCCAGTAGCAGGGCCGGGAACACTGAAGCTTTCTTT. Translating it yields CASSRAGNTEAFF.

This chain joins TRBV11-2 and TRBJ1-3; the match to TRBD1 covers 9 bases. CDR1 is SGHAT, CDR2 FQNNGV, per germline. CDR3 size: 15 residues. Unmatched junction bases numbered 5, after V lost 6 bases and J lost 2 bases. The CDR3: CASSSGTGTGNTIYF. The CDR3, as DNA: TGTGCCAGCAGTTCCGGGACAGGGACTGGAAACACCATATATTTT.

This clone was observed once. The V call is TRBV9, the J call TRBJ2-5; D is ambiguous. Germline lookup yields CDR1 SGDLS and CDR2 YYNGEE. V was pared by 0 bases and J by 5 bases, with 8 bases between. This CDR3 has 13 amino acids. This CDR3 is CASSVVRSETQYF. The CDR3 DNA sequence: TGTGCCAGCAGCGTAGTTCGTTCGGAGACCCAGTACTTC.

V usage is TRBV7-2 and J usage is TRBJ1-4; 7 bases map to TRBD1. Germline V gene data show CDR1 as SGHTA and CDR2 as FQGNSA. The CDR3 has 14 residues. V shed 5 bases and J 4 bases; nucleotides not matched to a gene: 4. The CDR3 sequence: CASSPDRYNEKLFF. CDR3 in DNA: TGTGCCAGCAGCCCGGACAGGTATAATGAAAAACTGTTTTTT.

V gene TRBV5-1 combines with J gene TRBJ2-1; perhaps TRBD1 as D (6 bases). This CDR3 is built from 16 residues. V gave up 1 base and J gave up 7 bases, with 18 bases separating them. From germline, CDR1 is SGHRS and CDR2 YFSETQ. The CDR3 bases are TGCGCCAGCAGCTTGCTCGGTCAGGGGATATTGAATGAGCAGTTCTTC. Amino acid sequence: CASSLLGQGILNEQFF.